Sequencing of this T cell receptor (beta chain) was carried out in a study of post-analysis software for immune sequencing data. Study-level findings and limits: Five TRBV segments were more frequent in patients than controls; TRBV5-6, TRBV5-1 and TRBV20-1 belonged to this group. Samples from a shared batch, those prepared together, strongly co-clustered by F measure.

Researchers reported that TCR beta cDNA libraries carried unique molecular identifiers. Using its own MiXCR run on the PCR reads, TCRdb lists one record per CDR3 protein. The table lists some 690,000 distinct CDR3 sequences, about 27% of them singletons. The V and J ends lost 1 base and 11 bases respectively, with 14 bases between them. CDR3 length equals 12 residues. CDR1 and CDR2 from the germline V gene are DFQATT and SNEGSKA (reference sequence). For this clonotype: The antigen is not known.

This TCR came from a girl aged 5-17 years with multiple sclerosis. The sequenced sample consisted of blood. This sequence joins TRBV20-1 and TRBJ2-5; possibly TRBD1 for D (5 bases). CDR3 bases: TGCAGTGCTAGAGCCTCCCAGGGATGGCAGTACTTC. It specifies CSARASQGWQYF.